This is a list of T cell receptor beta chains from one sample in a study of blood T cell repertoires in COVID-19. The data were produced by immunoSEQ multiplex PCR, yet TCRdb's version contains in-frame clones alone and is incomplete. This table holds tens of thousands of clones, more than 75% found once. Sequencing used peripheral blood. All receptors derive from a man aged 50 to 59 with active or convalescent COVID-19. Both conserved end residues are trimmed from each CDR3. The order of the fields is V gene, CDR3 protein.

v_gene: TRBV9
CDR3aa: ASSVASAGEAGYT

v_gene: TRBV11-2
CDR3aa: ASSPGQGYEKLF

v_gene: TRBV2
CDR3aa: ASTGGTNEKLF

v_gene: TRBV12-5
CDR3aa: ASGLVRQGRGGSHNEQF

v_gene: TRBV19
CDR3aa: ASTRGGNTGELF

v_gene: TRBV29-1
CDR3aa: SVVGSSRGRQETQY

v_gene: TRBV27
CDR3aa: ASSSTGSNQPQH

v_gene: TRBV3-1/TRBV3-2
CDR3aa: ASSRIAGPGTGELF

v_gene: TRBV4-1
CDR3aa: ASSRSGGDSPLH

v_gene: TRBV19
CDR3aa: ASTPVGGEGYGYT

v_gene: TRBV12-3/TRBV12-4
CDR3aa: ASRPQGGNTIY

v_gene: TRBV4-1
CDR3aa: ASSRDSSTSIEKLF

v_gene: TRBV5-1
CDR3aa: ASSLGGSSHEKLF

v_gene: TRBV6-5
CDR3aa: ASSHDRGEGYT

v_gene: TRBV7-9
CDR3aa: ASSLPMGDRAGSYEQY

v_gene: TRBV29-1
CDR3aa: IIWTGGGKGDGYT

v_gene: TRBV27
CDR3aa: ASSPYPTSEQF

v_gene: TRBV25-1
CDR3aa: ASSELLGEQY

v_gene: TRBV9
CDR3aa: ASSAIGTANSPLH

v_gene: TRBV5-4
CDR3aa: ASSLTSDQETQY

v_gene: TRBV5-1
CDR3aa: ASSTLEKETQY

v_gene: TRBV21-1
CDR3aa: ASSKGDRDNEKLF

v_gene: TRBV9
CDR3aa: ASSGGQNTEAF

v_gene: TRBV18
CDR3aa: ASSRGQGNAGNTIY

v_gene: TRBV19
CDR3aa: ASTSVDRGPQH

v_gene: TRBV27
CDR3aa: ASSLSTGWGEQY

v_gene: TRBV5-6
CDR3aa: ASSLVVEGTGELF

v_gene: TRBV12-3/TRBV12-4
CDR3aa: ASTAGNTEAF

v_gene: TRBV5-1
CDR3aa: ASSPNLAGPYNEQF

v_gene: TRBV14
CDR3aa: ASSLGTGYEQY

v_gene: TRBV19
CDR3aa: ASRRGHDNQPQH

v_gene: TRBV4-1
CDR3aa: ASSQRTVAYKQY

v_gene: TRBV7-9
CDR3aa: ASSFSGGTDTQY

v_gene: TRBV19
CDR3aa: ASSIEFLRQGVSGANVLT

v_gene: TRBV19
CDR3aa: ASSWTVYNEQF

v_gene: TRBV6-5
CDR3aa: ASRGHSQETQY

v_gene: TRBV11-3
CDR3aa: ASTPRAGGGYT

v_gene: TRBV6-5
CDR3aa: ASSYSAGTGELF

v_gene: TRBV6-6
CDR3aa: ASSEHGQETQY

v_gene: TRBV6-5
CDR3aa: ASSYLGSPSGNTIY

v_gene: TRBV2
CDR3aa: ASRATVNYGYT

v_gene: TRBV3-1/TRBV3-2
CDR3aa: ASSQSVDLEAYGYT

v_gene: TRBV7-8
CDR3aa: ASSVRAPYEQY

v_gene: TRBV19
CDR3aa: ASSGRQGGGSTDTQY

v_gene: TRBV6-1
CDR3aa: ASSEFAGGNTDTQY

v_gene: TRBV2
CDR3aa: ASSDGALNTEAF

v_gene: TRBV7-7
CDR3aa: ASSTGLAGNTGELF

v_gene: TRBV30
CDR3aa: AWSVDRAGGNEQY

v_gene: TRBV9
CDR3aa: ASSDGTGGMNTEAF

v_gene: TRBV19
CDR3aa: ASSGWGQGVDTQY

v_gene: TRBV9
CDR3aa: ASSARKTGGSYGYT

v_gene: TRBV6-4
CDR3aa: ASSDYRAGANVLT

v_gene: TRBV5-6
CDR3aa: ASSRRLGASTDTQY

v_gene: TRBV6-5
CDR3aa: ATSLAGTGELF